This TCR beta chain was sequenced for a study of T cells after yellow fever vaccination. This CDR3 has 14 amino acids. After removal of 5 bases from V and 5 bases from J, the junction contained 4 bases not matched to a gene. Germline V gene data show CDR1 as SEHNR and CDR2 as FQNEAQ (reference sequence). TCRdb used MiXCR to reprocess the 5' RACE reads, holding one entry per CDR3 protein. The data show just over 250,000 distinct CDR3 sequences, roughly 5.2% seen once. This clonotype has a handful of counts. Sequenced here: CD4+ T cells sorted from PBMCs, sampled on the day of the yellow fever booster vaccination. The source is a man between 18 and 29 years old who received the YFV17D yellow fever vaccine. The chain carries TRBV7-9 and TRBJ2-2, with TRBD1 identical over 8 bases. In DNA, the CDR3 is TGTGCCAGCAGCCGACAGGGGTCGACCGGGGAGCTGTTTTTT. Translating it yields CASSRQGSTGELFF.